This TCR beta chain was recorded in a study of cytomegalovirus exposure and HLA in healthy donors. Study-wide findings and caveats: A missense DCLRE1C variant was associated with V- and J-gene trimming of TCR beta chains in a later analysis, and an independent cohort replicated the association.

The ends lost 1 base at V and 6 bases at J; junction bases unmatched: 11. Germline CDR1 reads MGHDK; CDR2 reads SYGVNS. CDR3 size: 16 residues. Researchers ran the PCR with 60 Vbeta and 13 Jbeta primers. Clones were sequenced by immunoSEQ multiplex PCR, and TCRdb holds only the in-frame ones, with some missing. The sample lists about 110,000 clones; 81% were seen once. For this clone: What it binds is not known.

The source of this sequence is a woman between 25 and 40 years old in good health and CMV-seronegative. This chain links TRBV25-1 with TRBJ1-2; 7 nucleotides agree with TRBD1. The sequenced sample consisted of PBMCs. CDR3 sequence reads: CASSEWTGTETNGYTF. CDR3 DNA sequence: TGTGCCAGCAGTGAATGGACGGGGACAGAGACGAATGGCTACACCTTC.